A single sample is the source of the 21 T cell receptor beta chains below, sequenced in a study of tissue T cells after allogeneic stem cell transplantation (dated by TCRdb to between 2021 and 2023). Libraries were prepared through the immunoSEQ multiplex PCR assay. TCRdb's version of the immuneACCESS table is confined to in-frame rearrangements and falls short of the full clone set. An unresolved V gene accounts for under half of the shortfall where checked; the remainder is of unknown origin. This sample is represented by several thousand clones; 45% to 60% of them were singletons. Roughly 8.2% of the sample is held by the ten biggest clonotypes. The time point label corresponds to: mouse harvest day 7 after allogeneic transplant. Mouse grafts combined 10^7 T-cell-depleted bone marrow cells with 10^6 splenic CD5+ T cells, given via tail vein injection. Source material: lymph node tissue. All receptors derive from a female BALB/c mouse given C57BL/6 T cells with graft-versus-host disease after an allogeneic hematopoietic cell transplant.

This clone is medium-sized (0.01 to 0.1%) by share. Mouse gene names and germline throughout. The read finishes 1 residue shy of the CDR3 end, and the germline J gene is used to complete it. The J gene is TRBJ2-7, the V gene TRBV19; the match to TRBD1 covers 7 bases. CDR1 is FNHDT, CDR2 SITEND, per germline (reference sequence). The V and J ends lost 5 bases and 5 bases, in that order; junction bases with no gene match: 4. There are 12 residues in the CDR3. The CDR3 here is CASRIDRDEQYF. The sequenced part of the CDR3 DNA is TGTGCCAGCAGGATTGACAGGGATGAACAGTAC.

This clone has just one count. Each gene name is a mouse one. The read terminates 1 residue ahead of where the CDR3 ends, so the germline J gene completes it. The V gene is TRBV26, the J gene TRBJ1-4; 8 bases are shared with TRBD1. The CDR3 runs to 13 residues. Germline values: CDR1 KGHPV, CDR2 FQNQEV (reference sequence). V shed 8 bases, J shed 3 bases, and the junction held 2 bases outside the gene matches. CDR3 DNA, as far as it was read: TGTGCCAGCGGACAGGGCCCCAACGAAAGATTATTT. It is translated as CASGQGPNERLF. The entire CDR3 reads CASGQGPNERLFF.

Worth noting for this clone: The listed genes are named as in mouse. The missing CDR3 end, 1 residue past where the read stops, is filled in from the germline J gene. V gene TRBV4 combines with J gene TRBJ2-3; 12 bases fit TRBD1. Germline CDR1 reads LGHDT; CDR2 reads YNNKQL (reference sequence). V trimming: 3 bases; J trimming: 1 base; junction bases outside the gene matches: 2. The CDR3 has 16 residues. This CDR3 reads CASSYGTGGGAETLYF. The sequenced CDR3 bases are TGTGCCAGCAGCTATGGGACAGGGGGCGGTGCAGAAACGCTGTAT.

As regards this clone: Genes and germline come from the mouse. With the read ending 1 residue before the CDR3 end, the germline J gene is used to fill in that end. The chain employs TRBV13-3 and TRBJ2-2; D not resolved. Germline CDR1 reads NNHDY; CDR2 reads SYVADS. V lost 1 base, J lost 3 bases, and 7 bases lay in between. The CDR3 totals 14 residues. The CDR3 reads CASSDNHYTGQLYF. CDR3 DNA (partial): TGTGCCAGCAGTGATAATCACTACACCGGGCAGCTCTAC.

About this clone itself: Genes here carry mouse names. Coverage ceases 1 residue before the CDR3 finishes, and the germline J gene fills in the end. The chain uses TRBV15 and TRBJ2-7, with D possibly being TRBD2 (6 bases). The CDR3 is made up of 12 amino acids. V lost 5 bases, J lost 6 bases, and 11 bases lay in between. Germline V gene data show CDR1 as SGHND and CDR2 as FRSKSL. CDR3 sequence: CASSRAGGEQYF. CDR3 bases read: TGTGCCAGCAGTCGGGCGGGGGGTGAACAGTAC.

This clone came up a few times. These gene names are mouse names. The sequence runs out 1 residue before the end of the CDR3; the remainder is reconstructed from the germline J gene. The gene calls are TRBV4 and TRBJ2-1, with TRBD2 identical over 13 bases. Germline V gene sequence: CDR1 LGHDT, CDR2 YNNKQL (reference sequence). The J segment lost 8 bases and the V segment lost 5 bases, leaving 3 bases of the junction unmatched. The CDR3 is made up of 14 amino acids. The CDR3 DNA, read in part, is TGTGCCAGCAGCCCGGACTGGGGGGGCCCTGAGCAGTTC. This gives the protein CASSPDWGGPEQF. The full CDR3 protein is CASSPDWGGPEQFF.

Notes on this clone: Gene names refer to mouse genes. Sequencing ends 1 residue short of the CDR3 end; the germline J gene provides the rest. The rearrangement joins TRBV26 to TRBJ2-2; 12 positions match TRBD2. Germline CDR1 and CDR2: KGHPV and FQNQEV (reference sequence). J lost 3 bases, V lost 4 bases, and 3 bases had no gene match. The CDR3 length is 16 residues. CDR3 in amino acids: CASSPTGGADTGQLYF. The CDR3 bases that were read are TGTGCCAGCAGTCCGACTGGGGGGGCGGACACCGGGCAGCTCTAC.

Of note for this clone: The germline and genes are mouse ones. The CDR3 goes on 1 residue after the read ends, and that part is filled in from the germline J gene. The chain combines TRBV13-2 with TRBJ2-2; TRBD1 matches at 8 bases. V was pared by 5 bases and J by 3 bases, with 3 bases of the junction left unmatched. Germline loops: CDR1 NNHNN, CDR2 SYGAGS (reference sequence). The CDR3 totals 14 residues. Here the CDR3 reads CASGKGQDTGQLYF. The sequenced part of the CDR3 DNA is TGTGCCAGCGGGAAGGGACAGGACACCGGGCAGCTCTAC.

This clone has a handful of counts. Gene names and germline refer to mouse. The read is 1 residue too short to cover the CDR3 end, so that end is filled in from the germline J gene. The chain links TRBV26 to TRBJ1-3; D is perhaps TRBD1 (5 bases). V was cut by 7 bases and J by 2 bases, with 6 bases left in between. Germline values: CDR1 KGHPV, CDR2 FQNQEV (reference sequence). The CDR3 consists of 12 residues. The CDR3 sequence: CASTGAGNTLYF. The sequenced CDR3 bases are TGTGCCAGCACGGGGGCTGGAAATACGCTCTAT.

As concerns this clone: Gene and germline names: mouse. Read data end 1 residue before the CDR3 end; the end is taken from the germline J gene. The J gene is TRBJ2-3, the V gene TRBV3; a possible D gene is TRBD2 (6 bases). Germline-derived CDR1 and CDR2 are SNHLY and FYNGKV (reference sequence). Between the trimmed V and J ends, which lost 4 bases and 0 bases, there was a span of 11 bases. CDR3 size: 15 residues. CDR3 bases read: TGTGCCAGCAGCTCAACTGGGTCTAGTGCAGAAACGCTGTAT. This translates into CASSSTGSSAETLY. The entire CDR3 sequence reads CASSSTGSSAETLYF.

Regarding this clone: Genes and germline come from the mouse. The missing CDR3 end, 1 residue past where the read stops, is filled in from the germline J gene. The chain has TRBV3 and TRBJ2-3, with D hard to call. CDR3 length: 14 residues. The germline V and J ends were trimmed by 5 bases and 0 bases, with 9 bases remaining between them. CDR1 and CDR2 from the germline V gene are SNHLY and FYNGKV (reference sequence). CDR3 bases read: TGTGCCAGCAGCCTCGGGATTAGTGCAGAAACGCTGTAT. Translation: CASSLGISAETLY. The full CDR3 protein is CASSLGISAETLYF.

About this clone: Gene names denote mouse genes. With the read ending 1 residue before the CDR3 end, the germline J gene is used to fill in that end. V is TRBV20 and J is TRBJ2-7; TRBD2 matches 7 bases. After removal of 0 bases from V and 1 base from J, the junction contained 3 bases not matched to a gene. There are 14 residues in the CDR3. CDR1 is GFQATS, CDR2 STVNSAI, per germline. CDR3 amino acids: CGARDRGGSYEQYF. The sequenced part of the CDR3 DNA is TGTGGTGCTAGGGATCGGGGGGGTTCCTATGAACAGTAC.

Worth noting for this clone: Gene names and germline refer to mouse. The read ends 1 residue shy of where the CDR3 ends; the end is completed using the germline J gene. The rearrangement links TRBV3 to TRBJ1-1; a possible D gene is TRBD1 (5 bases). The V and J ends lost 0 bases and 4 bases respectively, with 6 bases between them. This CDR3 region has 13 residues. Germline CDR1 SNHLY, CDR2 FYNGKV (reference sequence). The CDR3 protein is CASSLAGGTEVFF. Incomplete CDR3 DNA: TGTGCCAGCAGCTTAGCGGGGGGCACAGAAGTCTTC. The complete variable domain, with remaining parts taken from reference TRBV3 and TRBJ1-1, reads GPKVLQIPSHQIIDMGQMVTLNCDPVSNHLYFYWYKQILGQQMEFLVNFYNGKVMEKSKLFKDQFSVERPDGSYFTLKIQPTALEDSAVYFCASSLAGGTEVFFGKGTRLTVV.

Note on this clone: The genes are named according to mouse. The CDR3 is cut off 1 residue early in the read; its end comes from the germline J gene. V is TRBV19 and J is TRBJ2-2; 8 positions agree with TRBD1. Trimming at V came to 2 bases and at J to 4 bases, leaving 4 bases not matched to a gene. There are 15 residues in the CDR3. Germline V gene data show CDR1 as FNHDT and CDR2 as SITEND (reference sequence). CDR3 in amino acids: CASSIRGRGTGQLYF. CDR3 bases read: TGTGCCAGCAGTATCAGGGGGCGAGGCACCGGGCAGCTCTAC. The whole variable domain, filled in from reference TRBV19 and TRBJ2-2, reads GGIITQTPKFLIGQEGQKLTLKCQQNFNHDTMYWYRQDSGKGLRLIYYSITENDLQKGDLSEGYDASREKKSSFSLTVTSAQKNEMAVFLCASSIRGRGTGQLYFGEGSKLTVL.

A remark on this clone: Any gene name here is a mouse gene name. The part of the CDR3 DNA that was read is TGCTCCAGCAGTCAATCGAGGGGGGCGCGGAGTCAAAACACCTTGTAC. Translating gives CSSSQSRGARSQNTLY. The full CDR3 is CSSSQSRGARSQNTLYF. The gene calls are TRBV23 and TRBJ2-4; the D segment call TRBD2 is taken from the table without a DNA check. The CDR3 end is not reached by the read, which stops 1 residue before it; the germline J gene fills it in. Looked up from germline, CDR1 is KGHTA and CDR2 is FQNQQP. This CDR3 region has 17 residues. Full variable domain (remainder filled in from reference TRBV23 and TRBJ2-4): DAAVTQKPRYLIKMKGQEAEMKCIPEKGHTAVFWYQQKQSKELKFLIYFQNQQPLDQIDMVKERFSAVCPSSSLCSLGIRTCEAEDSALYLCSSSQSRGARSQNTLYFGAGTRLSVL.

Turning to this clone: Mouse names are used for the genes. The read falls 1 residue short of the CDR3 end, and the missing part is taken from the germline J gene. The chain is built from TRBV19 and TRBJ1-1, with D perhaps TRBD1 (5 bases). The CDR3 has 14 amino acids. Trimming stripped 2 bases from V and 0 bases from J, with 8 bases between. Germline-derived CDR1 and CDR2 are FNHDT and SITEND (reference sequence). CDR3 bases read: TGTGCCAGCAGTATCAGGGTAGCAAACACAGAAGTCTTC. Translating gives CASSIRVANTEVF. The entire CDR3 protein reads CASSIRVANTEVFF.

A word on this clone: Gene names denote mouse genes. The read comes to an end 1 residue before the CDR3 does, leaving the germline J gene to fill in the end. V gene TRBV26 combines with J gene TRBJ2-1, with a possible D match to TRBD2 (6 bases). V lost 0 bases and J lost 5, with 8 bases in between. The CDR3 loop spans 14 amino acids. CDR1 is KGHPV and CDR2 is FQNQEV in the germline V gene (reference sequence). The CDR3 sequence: CASSLSGGDAEQFF. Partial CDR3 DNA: TGTGCCAGCAGTCTGTCGGGGGGAGATGCTGAGCAGTTC.

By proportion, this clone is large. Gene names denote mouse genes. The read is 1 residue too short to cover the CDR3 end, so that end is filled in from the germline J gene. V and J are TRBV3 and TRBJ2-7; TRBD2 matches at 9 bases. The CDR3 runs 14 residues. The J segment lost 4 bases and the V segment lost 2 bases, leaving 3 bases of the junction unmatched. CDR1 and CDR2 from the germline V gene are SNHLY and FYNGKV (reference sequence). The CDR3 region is CASSLSWGGYEQYF. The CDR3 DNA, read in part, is TGTGCCAGCAGCTTAAGCTGGGGGGGGTATGAACAGTAC.

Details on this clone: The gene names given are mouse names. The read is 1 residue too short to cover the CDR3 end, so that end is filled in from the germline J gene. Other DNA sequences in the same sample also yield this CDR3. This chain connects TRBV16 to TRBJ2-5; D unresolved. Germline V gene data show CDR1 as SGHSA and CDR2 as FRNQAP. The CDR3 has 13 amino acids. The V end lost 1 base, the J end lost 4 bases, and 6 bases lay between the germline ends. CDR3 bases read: TGTGCAAGCAGCTTAGGGGGAAAAGACACCCAGTAC. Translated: CASSLGGKDTQY. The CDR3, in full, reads CASSLGGKDTQYF.

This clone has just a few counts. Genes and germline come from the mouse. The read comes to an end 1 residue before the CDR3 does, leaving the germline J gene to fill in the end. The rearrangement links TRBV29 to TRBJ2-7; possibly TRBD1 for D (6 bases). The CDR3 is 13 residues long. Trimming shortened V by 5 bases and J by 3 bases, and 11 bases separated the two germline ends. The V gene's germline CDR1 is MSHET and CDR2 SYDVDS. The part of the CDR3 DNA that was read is TGTGCTAGCAGTCCGGGACAAATCTATGAACAGTAC. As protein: CASSPGQIYEQY. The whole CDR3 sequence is CASSPGQIYEQYF.

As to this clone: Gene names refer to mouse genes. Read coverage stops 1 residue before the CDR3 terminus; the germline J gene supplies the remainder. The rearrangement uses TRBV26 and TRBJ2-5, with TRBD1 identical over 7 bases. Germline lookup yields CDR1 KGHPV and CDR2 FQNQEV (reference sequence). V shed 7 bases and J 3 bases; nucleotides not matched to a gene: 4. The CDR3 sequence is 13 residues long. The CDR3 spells CASKGDSQDTQYF. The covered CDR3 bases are TGTGCCAGCAAGGGGGACAGTCAAGACACCCAGTAC.